Below, 19 T cell receptor beta chains from the same sample are listed, as sequenced in a study of blood T cell repertoires in COVID-19. Using immunoSEQ multiplex PCR, the repertoire was profiled, and TCRdb retains in-frame clones only, with some absent. Among some 96,000 clones listed, roughly 90% were seen once. The sequenced sample consisted of peripheral blood. These receptors all stem from a man between 45 and 60 years old with active COVID-19.

The genes are TRBV19 and TRBJ2-4; D is unclear. Per germline, CDR1 LNHDA and CDR2 SQIVND (reference sequence). V was trimmed by 4 bases and J by 3 bases, leaving 13 bases between them. The CDR3 runs to 15 residues. Here the CDR3 reads CASSTEARLKNIQYF. CDR3 DNA sequence: TGTGCCAGTAGTACCGAAGCCCGACTCAAAAACATTCAGTACTTC.

The V and J genes are TRBV28 and TRBJ2-1; 12 nucleotides line up with TRBD2. The CDR3 is made up of 15 amino acids. V gave up 5 bases and J gave up 8 bases; unmatched junction bases: 7. The germline CDR1 and CDR2 sequences are MDHEN and SYDVKM. The CDR3 here is CASSPRLAGAYEQFF. CDR3 nucleotide sequence: TGTGCCAGCAGTCCGAGACTAGCGGGGGCTTATGAGCAGTTCTTC.

The J gene is TRBJ1-1, the V gene TRBV14; perhaps TRBD1 as D (5 bases). Per the germline V gene, CDR1 is SGHDN and CDR2 is FVKESK. The V end lost 3 bases, the J end lost 5 bases, and 10 bases lay between the germline ends. The CDR3 runs to 13 residues. The CDR3 DNA sequence: TGTGCCAGCAGCCAGCAGGGTCGTACTGAAGCTTTCTTT. Translated: CASSQQGRTEAFF.

The chain recombines TRBV18 with TRBJ1-1; D might be TRBD1 (5 bases). V lost 3 bases and J lost 10, with 18 bases in between. The germline V gene has CDR1 KGHSH and CDR2 LQKENI. The CDR3 spans 14 residues. DNA of the CDR3: TGTGCCAGCTCACCTCCAACGGGGGAGCGTCGAGCTTTCTTT. It yields the protein CASSPPTGERRAFF.

The CDR3 DNA follows: TGTGCCAGCAGACAGGGGGGGGAAGGAACTGAAGCTTTCTTT. Protein product: CASRQGGEGTEAFF. The V call is TRBV21-1, the J call TRBJ1-1; TRBD1 is the table's D call, not checked against the DNA. TRBV21-1 is a listed pseudogene. This CDR3 comprises 14 residues.

The chain uses TRBV5-4 and TRBJ2-5, with TRBD2 as a possible D gene (5 bases). The germline V and J ends were trimmed by 4 bases and 10 bases, with 17 bases remaining between them. The CDR3 covers 13 residues. Germline CDR1 reads SGHNT; CDR2 reads YYREEE (reference sequence). The CDR3 loop is CASSVPGTSVQYF. As DNA, the CDR3 is TGTGCCAGCAGCGTACCGGGAACTAGTGTCCAGTACTTC.

The chain has TRBV5-1 and TRBJ2-3, with a possible D match to TRBD1 (7 bases). V shed 5 bases and J shed 4 bases, with 14 bases lying between them. The CDR3 covers 14 residues. CDR1 and CDR2 (germline): SGHRS, YFSETQ. CDR3 sequence reads: CASRRQGGADTQYF. The DNA of the CDR3 is TGCGCCAGCAGGAGACAGGGCGGGGCAGATACGCAGTATTTT.

V usage is TRBV5-1 and J usage is TRBJ2-2, with 8 bases that match TRBD1. V shed 2 bases and J 0 bases; nucleotides not matched to a gene: 3. The CDR3 contains 16 residues. CDR1 and CDR2 from the germline V gene are SGHRS and YFSETQ. In DNA, the CDR3 is TGCGCCAGCAGCTTAAGGACAGGGTCGAACACCGGGGAGCTGTTTTTT. As protein: CASSLRTGSNTGELFF.

The CDR3 here is CASSYVTGRDEKLFF. CDR3 sequence (DNA): TGTGCCAGCAGTTACGTGACAGGGCGGGATGAAAAACTGTTTTTT. V gene TRBV6-6 combines with J gene TRBJ1-4; 7 bases fit TRBD1. Germline V CDR1 and CDR2: MNHNY, SVGAGI (reference sequence). CDR3 length: 15 amino acids. The trim removed 2 bases at V and 6 bases at J, leaving 6 bases unmatched.

Notes on this clone: Other DNA sequences of this sample code for an identical CDR3. The chain carries TRBV5-1 and TRBJ1-2, with TRBD1 matching 7 bases. The J segment lost 0 bases and the V segment lost 0 bases, leaving 5 bases of the junction unmatched. Germline lookup yields CDR1 SGHRS and CDR2 YFSETQ. The CDR3 sequence is 16 residues long. CDR3 in DNA: TGCGCCAGCAGCTTGGGGGCAGGGACAGCTAACTATGGCTACACCTTC. Residues: CASSLGAGTANYGYTF.

The chain carries TRBV7-3 and TRBJ2-2; 8 nucleotides agree with TRBD2. After removal of 3 bases from V and 5 bases from J, the junction contained 5 bases not matched to a gene. This CDR3 is built from 15 residues. Germline V gives CDR1 SGHTA, CDR2 FQGTGA. The CDR3 loop is CASSLGPSGTGELFF. CDR3 coding DNA: TGTGCCAGCAGCTTGGGGCCTAGCGGGACCGGGGAGCTGTTTTTT.

V gene TRBV7-9 combines with J gene TRBJ1-5, with D possibly being TRBD1 (5 bases). Trimming took 8 bases from V and 2 from J, leaving 13 bases between them. The CDR3 length is 14 residues. Per the germline V gene, CDR1 is SEHNR and CDR2 is FQNEAQ (reference sequence). CDR3 residues: CASGPGFGNQPQHF. The CDR3 nucleotides are TGTGCCAGCGGACCAGGGTTCGGCAATCAGCCCCAGCATTTT.

This clone has only a few counts. The V and J genes are TRBV2 and TRBJ1-5, with D possibly TRBD1 on 5 matching bases. The CDR3 consists of 13 residues. Trimming pared 8 bases from V and 7 bases from J, leaving 15 bases between. The germline V gene has CDR1 SNHLY and CDR2 FYNNEI. In nucleotides, the CDR3 is TGTGCCAGCGGGGCGGGGGTTTTGCAGCCCCAGCATTTT. Translation gives CASGAGVLQPQHF. The full variable domain, with the rest looked up from reference TRBV2 and TRBJ1-5, is EPEVTQTPSHQVTQMGQEVILRCVPISNHLYFYWYRQILGQKVEFLVSFYNNEISEKSEIFDDQFSVERPDGSNFTLKIRSTKLEDSAMYFCASGAGVLQPQHFGDGTRLSIL.

This clone was observed once. CDR3 sequence reads: CASSSRDYDTDTQYF. DNA for the CDR3: TGCGCCAGCAGCTCCCGGGACTATGACACAGATACGCAGTATTTT. The chain recombines TRBV5-1 with TRBJ2-3; 7 nucleotides line up with TRBD2. This CDR3 comprises 15 residues. V shed 3 bases, J shed 2 bases, and the junction held 6 bases outside the gene matches. Looked up from germline, CDR1 is SGHRS and CDR2 is YFSETQ.

This clone has just one count. The chain carries TRBV29-1 and TRBJ2-3; D is unresolved. The V and J ends lost 7 bases and 1 base respectively, with 9 bases between them. CDR3 size: 12 residues. The germline gives CDR1 SQVTM, CDR2 ANQGSEA. CDR3 in DNA: TGCAGCGCCCCCGTCGGCACAGATACGCAGTATTTT. Its translation: CSAPVGTDTQYF.

The V gene is TRBV6-1, the J gene TRBJ2-1; 7 bases map to TRBD1. This CDR3 region has 15 residues. Germline CDR1 MNHNS, CDR2 SASEGT. V was pared by 0 bases and J by 9 bases, with 8 bases of the junction left unmatched. CDR3 nucleotides: TGTGCCAGCAGTGAAGCGGCAGGGGGACCAAGTGAGCAGTTCTTC. It encodes CASSEAAGGPSEQFF.

This clone was seen once. This sequence joins TRBV5-4 and TRBJ1-6, with a tentative D call TRBD1 (6 bases). Trimming removed 0 bases at V and 0 bases at J, with 10 bases between. The CDR3 consists of 17 residues. Germline assignment: CDR1 SGHNT and CDR2 YYREEE (reference sequence). CDR3 DNA: TGTGCCAGCAGCTTGGGAGGGGGAAGCTCCTATAATTCACCCCTCCACTTT. This gives the protein CASSLGGGSSYNSPLHF.

V usage is TRBV6-4 and J usage is TRBJ2-2; the D gene is possibly TRBD1 (6 bases). Germline V lookup: CDR1 MRHNA, CDR2 SNTAGT. The CDR3 sequence is 14 residues long. The V and J ends lost 10 bases and 5 bases respectively, with 17 bases between them. CDR3 residues: CAKVGTGKTGELFF. Here the CDR3 DNA reads TGTGCCAAGGTCGGAACAGGGAAGACCGGGGAGCTGTTTTTT.

This clone appeared a single time. The rearrangement joins TRBV9 to TRBJ1-1; 11 nucleotides match TRBD1. The CDR3 is made up of 16 amino acids. The V segment lost 3 bases and the J segment 4 bases; nucleotides outside the gene matches: 8. Per the germline V gene, CDR1 is SGDLS and CDR2 is YYNGEE. CDR3 DNA sequence: TGTGCCAGCAGCGCCGGACAGGGGGCAGGTATCACTGAAGCTTTCTTT. Residues: CASSAGQGAGITEAFF. Based on the CDR3 plus reference TRBV9 and TRBJ1-1, the full variable domain is DSGVTQTPKHLITATGQRVTLRCSPRSGDLSVYWYQQSLDQGLQFLIQYYNGEERAKGNILERFSAQQFPDLHSELNLSSLELGDSALYFCASSAGQGAGITEAFFGQGTRLTVV.